The 16 T cell receptor beta chains in this list originate from one sample, sequenced in a study of cytomegalovirus exposure and HLA in healthy donors. The PCR made use of 60 Vbeta and 13 Jbeta primers. Data came from immunoSEQ multiplex PCR; TCRdb stores just in-frame clones and leaves some out. Here the sample table reports approximately 37,000 clones. Sequenced: PBMCs. The receptors here all came from a human donor in good health.

V gene TRBV11-3 combines with J gene TRBJ2-5, with 9 bases identical to TRBD1. CDR3 length: 18 amino acids. With V trimmed by 3 bases and J by 5 bases, 16 bases remained unmatched. The germline V gene encodes CDR1 SGHNT and CDR2 YENEEA. As DNA, the CDR3 is TGTGCCAGCAGCTTCCGACCGGGACAGGGAACCGGTCAGGAGACCCAGTACTTC. It translates to CASSFRPGQGTGQETQYF.

The chain joins TRBV18 to TRBJ1-1, with 12 bases that match TRBD1. CDR3 length equals 16 residues. The V segment lost 6 bases and the J segment 4 bases; nucleotides outside the gene matches: 9. Germline V lookup: CDR1 KGHSH, CDR2 LQKENI. The CDR3 region has the DNA TGTGCCAGCTCTCGCGGGACAGGGGGCTTTGGCACTGAAGCTTTCTTT. Translation gives CASSRGTGGFGTEAFF.

CDR3 sequence: CASSSGTGLGQQYF. In DNA, the CDR3 is TGTGCCAGCAGCTCCGGGACAGGTCTGGGCCAGCAGTACTTC. This chain uses TRBV5-6 with TRBJ2-7; TRBD1 agrees at 8 bases. Germline assignment: CDR1 SGHDT and CDR2 YYEEEE. V lost 3 bases, J lost 8 bases, and 10 bases stayed unmatched. The CDR3 contains 14 residues.

The V and J genes are TRBV6-1 and TRBJ1-6; 8 positions agree with TRBD1. V trimming: 2 bases; J trimming: 7 bases; junction bases outside the gene matches: 4. The CDR3 extends over 15 amino acids. Germline-derived CDR1 and CDR2 are MNHNS and SASEGT. CDR3 sequence: CASSEYGQGNSPLHF. Here the CDR3 DNA reads TGTGCCAGCAGTGAATACGGACAGGGAAATTCACCCCTCCACTTT.

The rearrangement uses TRBV7-2 and TRBJ2-7; tentatively, D is TRBD2 (5 bases). This CDR3 spans 13 amino acids. V was pared by 2 bases and J by 3 bases, with 8 bases between. Germline loops: CDR1 SGHTA, CDR2 FQGNSA. Here the CDR3 DNA reads TGTGCCAGCAGCTTAAACGAGGGCTACGAGCAGTACTTC. Protein product: CASSLNEGYEQYF.

The chain carries TRBV2 and TRBJ1-5, with D uncertain. Deletions cut 7 bases from V and 3 bases from J, with 10 bases between. Germline CDR1 is SNHLY and CDR2 is FYNNEI. The CDR3 totals 13 residues. CDR3 coding DNA: TGTGCCAGCACAAAGGAGATCAATCAGCCCCAGCATTTT. Its translation: CASTKEINQPQHF.

This rearrangement joins TRBV6-1 to TRBJ2-3; TRBD2 might be the D (6 bases). This CDR3 is built from 15 residues. Germline V lookup: CDR1 MNHNS, CDR2 SASEGT. Trimming pared 2 bases from V and 9 bases from J, leaving 18 bases between. For the CDR3, the DNA is TGTGCCAGCAGTGAATCAGGTGGTGGGGCGGGGACGCAGTATTTT. Residues: CASSESGGGAGTQYF.

The chain recombines TRBV14 with TRBJ1-1, with TRBD1 as a possible D gene (5 bases). V was trimmed by 1 base and J by 4 bases, leaving 10 bases between them. The CDR3 has 14 residues. Germline CDR1 and CDR2: SGHDN and FVKESK. In DNA form, the CDR3 reads TGTGCCAGCAGCCAAGGGCGGCAGGGCACTGAAGCTTTCTTT. Its protein product is CASSQGRQGTEAFF.

The chain has TRBV18 and TRBJ1-3, with D possibly matching TRBD1 (6 bases). Trimming shortened V by 3 bases and J by 4 bases, and 16 bases separated the two germline ends. Germline lookup yields CDR1 KGHSH and CDR2 LQKENI. The CDR3 has 16 amino acids. The CDR3 is CASSPLTGLSGNTIYF. The CDR3 nucleotides are TGTGCCAGCTCACCGCTGACAGGATTGTCCGGAAACACCATATATTTT.

The J gene is TRBJ2-2, the V gene TRBV7-2; D is possibly TRBD2 (6 bases). The CDR3 is 13 amino acids. Trimming pared 5 bases from V and 6 bases from J, leaving 10 bases between. Germline V lookup: CDR1 SGHTA, CDR2 FQGNSA. For the CDR3, the DNA is TGTGCCAGCAGCATTTGGGGGGCCGGGGAGCTGTTTTTT. It encodes CASSIWGAGELFF.

The J gene is TRBJ2-5, the V gene TRBV5-1; 7 bases fit TRBD1. V shed 2 bases, J shed 1 base, and the junction held 11 bases outside the gene matches. The germline V gene encodes CDR1 SGHRS and CDR2 YFSETQ. CDR3 length: 17 amino acids. This chain's CDR3 is CASSLRPRDRGQETQYF. CDR3 bases: TGCGCCAGCAGCTTAAGGCCCCGGGACAGAGGCCAAGAGACCCAGTACTTC.

The genes are TRBV6-1 and TRBJ1-2; D is undetermined. Trimming removed 10 bases from V and 10 bases from J, with 19 bases in between. The CDR3 has 12 residues. In germline, CDR1 is MNHNS, CDR2 SASEGT. The CDR3 DNA reads as TGTGCCACCTTCCGAGGAGGGTTGGACTACACCTTC. Translation gives CATFRGGLDYTF.

The CDR3 loop is CASIENTEAFF. CDR3 DNA sequence: TGTGCCAGTATAGAGAACACTGAAGCTTTCTTT. V is TRBV19 and J is TRBJ1-1; unclear D gene. The ends were cut back, 7 bases at V and 1 base at J, with 4 bases in the middle. This CDR3 is built from 11 residues. Looked up from germline, CDR1 is LNHDA and CDR2 is SQIVND (reference sequence).

V gene TRBV2 combines with J gene TRBJ1-5; TRBD1 aligns across 8 bases. Unmatched junction bases numbered 10, after V lost 5 bases and J lost 4 bases. The CDR3 length is 16 residues. The germline gives CDR1 SNHLY, CDR2 FYNNEI. The CDR3, as DNA: TGTGCCAGCAGTCCCTGGACAGGGTCCGGGAATCAGCCCCAGCATTTT. As protein: CASSPWTGSGNQPQHF. Using reference TRBV2 and TRBJ1-5 for the parts outside the CDR3, the full variable domain is EPEVTQTPSHQVTQMGQEVILRCVPISNHLYFYWYRQILGQKVEFLVSFYNNEISEKSEIFDDQFSVERPDGSNFTLKIRSTKLEDSAMYFCASSPWTGSGNQPQHFGDGTRLSIL.

The rearrangement links TRBV5-6 to TRBJ1-5, with D possibly being TRBD1 (5 bases). Germline CDR1 and CDR2: SGHDT and YYEEEE. The CDR3 sequence is 16 residues long. Trimming cost V 3 bases and J 3 bases, with 16 bases left between them. Here the CDR3 reads CASSWKGAPPNQPQHF. CDR3 bases: TGTGCCAGCAGCTGGAAAGGGGCTCCTCCCAATCAGCCCCAGCATTTT.

The rearrangement links TRBV19 to TRBJ1-3; the D is unclear. The CDR3 totals 12 residues. Per the germline V gene, CDR1 is LNHDA and CDR2 is SQIVND (reference sequence). V was cut by 7 bases and J by 7 bases, with 11 bases left in between. The CDR3 sequence is CASMGGGNTIYF. The CDR3, as DNA: TGTGCCAGTATGGGAGGAGGGAACACCATATATTTT.